This T cell receptor beta chain derives from a study of cytomegalovirus exposure and HLA in healthy donors (dated by TCRdb to 2017 to 2019). The study in broad terms: An earlier analysis of roughly 500 of the donors reported about 250 Gb of sequence data and 117 million unique TCR beta sequences from about 179 million T cells. About 280 gigabases of sequencing data and 70 million to 100 million unique TCR sequences made up an early release that covered roughly 670 HLA-typed donors. Among the roughly 400 genotyped donors, approximately 82% belonged to the genetic ancestry cluster associated with self-reported Caucasian donors. The study aimed to test whether signatures of past pathogen exposure could be identified by cataloging public T cell receptors. The T cell repertoires of around 730 subjects were profiled by immunosequencing and related to cytomegalovirus serostatus. Along with the approximately 600-subject first cohort, a separate validation cohort of over a hundred different subjects was used. To predict cytomegalovirus infection status, the study brought together high-throughput TCR immunosequencing, statistical association of individual TCRs with disease status, and machine learning. To study patterns of TCR occurrence, a later analysis re-analyzed previously published TCR beta repertoires from 666 donors and added high-resolution HLA genotyping. In the later analysis, no new phenotypic data were used to find candidate immune exposures; instead, reliance was placed on TCR beta sequences and their occurrence across donors. To decide whether each TCR beta V gene segment behaved as functional or pseudogenic, an earlier analysis of some 540 of the donors relied on high-throughput TCR beta sequencing. Donor age, sex, ethnicity and CMV serostatus were compiled alongside the repertoire data. In a later genetic analysis, genome-wide SNP genotypes for about three fifths of the 666 donors were used, and that subset was treated as a discovery cohort. All discovery cohort repertoires had been generated on a single sequencing platform. HLA typing included class I and class II loci at four-digit resolution. Typing coverage differed by locus: A, B, C, DRB1 and DQB1 were typed in roughly 620-630 donors, DQA1 in roughly 510, DPA1 in nearly 610, and DPB1 in around 440. Because of strong linkage in the cohort, a handful of DR-DQ haplotypes were treated as single units for association and clustering. On average, over 200,000 unique TCR beta nucleotide sequences were sequenced per donor among 350 to 400 genotyped donors of the cohort, with around 19% of those sequences being non-productive.

Results the study describes overall, beyond this receptor: V-gene and J-gene trimming of TCR beta chains was associated with a missense DCLRE1C variant in a later genetic analysis, and the association was replicated in an independent cohort. The presence/absence analyses assumed that sequencing depth was roughly uniform across donors, and that assumption may not be true. The classifier was reported to diagnose cytomegalovirus status with high specificity and sensitivity in both the original and validation cohorts. The cohort was sequenced for TCR beta chains only, and without alpha or paired-chain data the features that could be detected were limited. Most TCR sequences were observed very rarely across donors, whereas some public TCRs were present in many individuals. Some IMGT-functional V segments, including TRBV6-2 and TRBV6-3, could not be told apart with the 87-base-pair reads, so those segments were excluded. The authors suggested that the approach could potentially be generalized to other disease states and immunological phenotypes. Roughly 15 rarely observed V segments, including chromosome 9 orphons, were excluded from the earlier analysis of about 610 of the donors because counts were too low. Because some donors lacked HLA typing at each locus, the association tests relied only on the typed subset. In a later analysis, HLA-associated TCR beta chains were found to be more clonally expanded and to have lower generation probabilities than equally common non-associated chains. In a later genetic analysis, fewer N-insertions in productive TCRs were reported among donors in an Asian-associated ancestry cluster than the roughly 700-donor mean. The sequencing pipeline was judged likely to have produced a cluster of highly shared sequence variants as a technical artifact. A further reported finding was that TCR beta sequences accurately predicted the HLA-A and HLA-B alleles for most subjects in the first cohort. A later analysis associated 15,000 to 20,000 TCR beta sequences with specific HLA alleles at a false discovery rate of 0.05. In vitro tests confirmed that three of the cytomegalovirus-associated TCR beta chains recognize cytomegalovirus antigens. CMV serostatus was the only immune exposure information available for the cohort. Most CMV-associated TCR beta chains appeared to be HLA-restricted in a later analysis, and the HLA associations seemed to be driven largely by CMV exposure. A later analysis reported that several top co-occurrence clusters appeared linked to parvovirus B19, influenza, CMV and Epstein-Barr virus. Assigning TCR associations to individual alleles was difficult when HLA alleles, especially DR and DQ, strongly co-occurred. A later analysis found that TCR association rates varied across HLA loci, with DRB1 alleles showing the most associated TCRs and HLA-C alleles the fewest. In the study, approximately 160 TCR beta chains were listed as associated with cytomegalovirus. Linkage disequilibrium might explain the correlated functional status among segregating V segments, but an unknown experimental factor could not be ruled out. An earlier analysis of roughly 570 of the donors showed that most TCR beta V segments appeared in productive rearrangements either about 87% or about 30% of the time, which broadly matched IMGT annotations.

V is cut by 3 bases and J by 3 bases, and the space between the germline ends is 10 bases. The CDR3 contains 13 residues, cysteine and phenylalanine counted. The CDR3 DNA has 39 bases and is translated from base 1. Taken from the germline V gene, the CDR1 and CDR2 loops are SGDLS and YYNGEE. The cohort comprised 550 to 700 healthy bone marrow donors. All cohort members were sampled while nominally healthy, although unrecorded immune exposures were likely present. The donor tested CMV seronegative and was one of the 352 seronegative cohort members. A peripheral blood sample was collected from each donor, and TCR beta sequencing was performed on peripheral blood mononuclear cells. The Qiagen DNeasy Blood Extraction Kit was used to extract genomic DNA from the blood cell samples. To note about this clone: The antigen this receptor binds is unknown. No base quality information exists; no much larger clone differs at one position.

The receptor library was made with the immunoSEQ multiplex PCR assay. The multiplex PCR relied on a mix of 60 forward primers for TCR Vbeta segments and 13 reverse primers for TCR Jbeta segments. Amplification of the CDR3 region of rearranged TCR beta genes was performed with a multiplex PCR assay on genomic DNA. On the Illumina HiSeq System, the amplified TCR beta libraries were sequenced as 87-base-pair reads. Per the original workflow: A later analysis tallied around 87 million unique TCR beta chains across the 550 to 850 repertoires, and approximately 11 million of those chains were shared by two or more donors. Raw reads were error-corrected and collapsed into unique sequences with a nearest-neighbor algorithm that merged closely related sequences to remove PCR and sequencing errors. To assign V, D and J gene segments, CDR3 sequences were aligned to IMGT reference sequences. For a sequence to be retained, at least a six-nucleotide match to both a V gene segment and a J gene segment was required. Rearrangements were classified as productive when the CDR3 lacked stop codons and remained in frame with V and J, and all other rearrangements were classified as non-productive. CDR3 was defined by IMGT convention, running from the second conserved V-encoded cysteine to the conserved J-encoded phenylalanine. Sequences without an unambiguous match to a single V gene segment were excluded from the earlier analysis of 500 to 700 of the donors. In an earlier analysis of approximately 560 of the donors, a V segment was called functional when productive rearrangements were above 56.7%, and segregating when the standard deviation between donors exceeded 5%. A statistical classification framework was developed to diagnose cytomegalovirus status using the catalog of TCR beta chain sequences. In a later analysis, V and J genes were assigned by comparing TCR nucleotide sequences against IMGT/GENE-DB human TR gene sequences. A later analysis assigned CDR3 sequences and most-parsimonious VDJ recombination scenarios with the TCRdist pipeline. In a later analysis, each TCR beta chain was defined by its CDR3 amino acid sequence together with its V-gene family, and reads lacking a unique V-gene family were excluded. As a way to deal with suspected cross-contamination and a sequencing artifact, a later analysis dropped 592 nucleotide sequences that were highly shared and had low generation probability. For each public chain, a later analysis derived a clonal expansion index from normalized ranks of inferred template counts within each repertoire. A later analysis computed generation probabilities with a VDJ recombination model fitted to out-of-frame rearrangements, and checked the results against IGoR. In a later analysis, hypergeometric tests were used to score TCR-TCR, TCR-HLA and TCR-CMV co-occurrence, with a repertoire-size bias correction applied to TCR pairs. To estimate false discovery rates, a later analysis permuted the HLA or CMV assignments 20 times. In a later analysis, co-occurring TCRs were grouped using DBSCAN, with TCRdist sequence similarity added in when clustering inside HLA-allele-positive subsets. Repertoires with fewer than 30,000 or more than 120,000 public chains, plus five repertoires with anomalous nucleotide sharing, were excluded from co-occurrence clustering. In TCRdb, the immuneACCESS table is reduced to in-frame sequences with V and J assigned. These tables do not hold every clone; where another copy was compared, an unresolved V gene accounts for under half, and the others remain unexplained. V and J calls and clone size are copied from that table; D and trimming were computed from the DNA. Within this sample are roughly 80,000 clones, with 60% to 80% of them counted one time only. Clones ranked in the top ten supply around 7% of the sample.

The chain couples TRBV9 to TRBJ2-7; TRBD2 is a weak D gene call, 6 bases matching. Sample: PBMCs. This TCR came from a middle-aged woman in good health and CMV-seronegative. The CDR3 has the sequence CASSAPGGYEQYF. The DNA reads TGTGCCAGCAGCGCACCCGGGGGCTACGAGCAGTACTTC. When the CDR3 is completed using the reference TRBV9 and TRBJ2-7 genes on either side, the full variable domain is DSGVTQTPKHLITATGQRVTLRCSPRSGDLSVYWYQQSLDQGLQFLIQYYNGEERAKGNILERFSAQQFPDLHSELNLSSLELGDSALYFCASSAPGGYEQYFGPGTRLTVT.